This TCR beta chain was captured by sequencing in a study of radiotherapy plus CTLA-4 blockade in lung cancer. The wider study: Among patients, more than 15% showed objective responses, and 31% had disease control.

The junction had 6 bases not matched to a gene; V was cut back by 9 bases and J by 5 bases. Germline V gene lookup returns CDR1 SNHLY and CDR2 FYNNEI. This CDR3 is built from 12 residues. In the case of this clone: Its antigen is undetermined.

The method was immunoSEQ multiplex PCR; TCRdb's version includes in-frame clones alone and lacks a portion of them. This sample has about 97,000 clones, with 60% to 75% found just once. Those patients who had chemo-refractory metastatic non-small-cell lung cancer were given focal radiation along with CTLA-4 blockade through ipilimumab. General observations from the study: According to reports, early shifts in blood T cell clones, alongside interferon-beta, forecast response most accurately. Blood-borne expansion of tumor-derived TCR clones followed radiotherapy plus ipilimumab.

Sample: peripheral blood, taken from a patient treated with radiotherapy plus ipilimumab. The clonotype originates from a human donor with non-small cell lung cancer who had a partial response to radiotherapy plus ipilimumab. Some clones in this sample may be carry-over from other donors' samples. V is TRBV2 and J is TRBJ2-5; 7 bases match TRBD2. Written as DNA, the CDR3 is TGTGCCAGGAACGGGAGGACGGAGACCCAGTACTTC. Translating gives CARNGRTETQYF. Together with reference TRBV2 and TRBJ2-5, the CDR3 gives the full variable domain: EPEVTQTPSHQVTQMGQEVILRCVPISNHLYFYWYRQILGQKVEFLVSFYNNEISEKSEIFDDQFSVERPDGSNFTLKIRSTKLEDSAMYFCARNGRTETQYFGPGTRLLVL.